Here is one TCR beta chain with its context. V lost 7 bases, J lost 7 bases, and 5 bases stayed unmatched. The V gene's germline CDR1 is SQVTM and CDR2 ANQGSEA. This CDR3 has 11 residues. The data stem from a study of CD8+ T cells in alopecia areata. Extracted RNA was reverse transcribed, and the resulting cDNA served as sequencing template. Libraries were prepared by immunoSEQ multiplex PCR; TCRdb keeps only in-frame clonotypes and omits some of them. The sample yields roughly 140,000 clones, 45% to 60% seen once. Specimen: CD4+ T cells sorted from blood, collected at week 0. This clonotype was sampled from a human donor with alopecia areata. The chain recombines TRBV29-1 with TRBJ1-2, with 8 nucleotides matching TRBD1. CDR3 residues: CSDQGAAGYTF. CDR3 DNA: TGCAGCGATCAGGGGGCGGCTGGCTACACCTTC.